This T cell receptor beta chain was recorded in a study of blood T cell repertoires in COVID-19. On the study more broadly: Whether acute or convalescent, the COVID-19 samples came from the United States, Italy and Spain. In each case, the material was cDNA or gDNA derived from T cells, B-cell-depleted T cells, or PBMCs.

Authors' data handling: Counts of nucleated cells, estimated from reference gene primer amplification, were obtained. This table comes from immunoSEQ multiplex PCR, and its TCRdb copy is limited to in-frame clones, with some not included. V, J and clone size were drawn from that table, and D and trimming were deduced from the DNA. The sample contains 140,000 or so clones, around 81% of which appear only once. The CDR3 runs to 12 residues. V lost 8 bases and J lost 5, with 12 bases in between. Germline loops: CDR1 MNHEY, CDR2 SVGEGT. The TCR sequence derives from a woman between 45 and 65 years old with acute or convalescent COVID-19. The specimen was peripheral blood. The chain uses TRBV6-2 or TRBV6-3 and TRBJ1-1; no definite D call. CDR3 protein: CASGLGGTEAFF. The CDR3 DNA is TGTGCCAGCGGCCTGGGAGGGACTGAAGCTTTCTTT.